This T cell receptor beta chain was identified in a study of blood T cell repertoires in COVID-19. Repertoires were generated with immunoSEQ multiplex PCR, while TCRdb's copy carries only in-frame clones and drops some. Of more than 95,000 clones listed, 70% to 90% were seen once; the top ten hold under 4%. The trim removed 8 bases at V and 1 base at J, leaving 6 bases unmatched. The CDR3 is 14 amino acids. Germline V gene lookup returns CDR1 SNHLY and CDR2 FYNNEI. The chain links TRBV2 to TRBJ2-3; 7 nucleotides line up with TRBD2. Sequenced: peripheral blood. This sequence originates from a man aged 50 or older in a cohort sampled during active COVID-19. In DNA, the CDR3 is TGTGCCAGCGTGGCGGGGGAGGGCACAGATACGCAGTATTTT. Amino acid sequence: CASVAGEGTDTQYF.